Presented here are 13 T cell receptor beta chains from one specimen sequenced in a study of beta chain features in type 1 diabetes. Their antigens remain unidentified. The entirety of the isolated RNA underwent reverse transcription, so expressed TCRB transcripts were sequenced. Only in-frame clones appear in the TCRdb table, and some are missing; sequencing was by immunoSEQ multiplex PCR. The data hold about 160,000 clones, with roughly 60% observed a single time. Study-level points and caveats: Patients with Type 1 diabetes showed moderately but significantly shorter TCRB CDR3s in all four CD4+ subsets.

The specimen sequenced was naive CD4+ T cells from blood. Every receptor here comes from a man aged 25-45 years with type 1 diabetes.

The chain couples TRBV12-5 to TRBJ2-7, with D uncertain. The CDR3 totals 11 residues. CDR1 LGHNT and CDR2 FRNRAP come from the germline V gene. V gave up 7 bases and J gave up 3 bases, with 7 bases separating them. The CDR3 loop is CASALLYEQYF. CDR3 bases: TGTGCTAGTGCCCTTCTCTACGAGCAGTACTTC.

The J gene is TRBJ2-3, the V gene TRBV18, with TRBD2 as a possible D gene (6 bases). V lost 4 bases and J 3 bases, leaving 14 bases between the germline ends. Germline V gene lookup returns CDR1 KGHSH and CDR2 LQKENI. The CDR3 loop spans 15 amino acids. The CDR3 DNA follows: TGTGCCAGCTCACTACGGGGGTATGGGACAGATACGCAGTATTTT. Translated: CASSLRGYGTDTQYF.

This clone has just one count. The chain is built from TRBV2 and TRBJ2-3; D unresolved. CDR3 length equals 15 residues. Per the germline V gene, CDR1 is SNHLY and CDR2 is FYNNEI. Trimming shortened V by 7 bases and J by 2 bases, and 16 bases separated the two germline ends. The CDR3 sequence: CASNAADPFTDTQYF. In DNA, the CDR3 is TGTGCCAGCAATGCGGCGGACCCCTTCACAGATACGCAGTATTTT.

The genes are TRBV30 and TRBJ1-2; D call uncertain. The V end was cut by 0 bases, the J end by 4 bases, with 12 bases between. The CDR3 has 14 amino acids. Germline V lookup: CDR1 GTSNPN, CDR2 SVGIG (reference sequence). CDR3 sequence (DNA): TGTGCCTGGAGTGTAGGCGGCCGCGGCTATGGCTACACCTTC. Translated, it gives CAWSVGGRGYGYTF.

On this clone itself: This sample includes further DNA sequences coding for the same CDR3. The genes are TRBV5-1 and TRBJ2-3; D is ambiguous. The CDR3 extends over 12 amino acids. V was shortened by 1 base and J by 5 bases, with 5 bases between the two germline ends. Germline-derived CDR1 and CDR2 are SGHRS and YFSETQ. Here the CDR3 DNA reads TGCGCCAGCAGCTTGTCCGGAGATACGCAGTATTTT. Its protein is CASSLSGDTQYF.

This chain joins TRBV4-3 and TRBJ2-5; either TRBD1 or TRBD2 may supply D (5 bases each). The CDR3 is 17 residues long. Germline V lookup: CDR1 LGHNA, CDR2 YSLEER. V was trimmed by 0 bases and J by 2 bases, leaving 16 bases between them. The CDR3 sequence is CASSQDYGGVGQETQYF. In nucleotides, the CDR3 is TGCGCCAGCAGCCAAGATTATGGGGGAGTGGGGCAAGAGACCCAGTACTTC.

The chain recombines TRBV28 with TRBJ2-1; 9 nucleotides line up with TRBD1. CDR1 is MDHEN, CDR2 SYDVKM, per germline. V was pared by 4 bases and J by 10 bases, with 2 bases of the junction left unmatched. The CDR3 has 12 residues. Here the CDR3 DNA reads TGTGCCAGCAGTTGGGGGACAGGGGAGCAGTTCTTC. As protein: CASSWGTGEQFF.

This chain joins TRBV9 and TRBJ1-1; D unclear. Germline assignment: CDR1 SGDLS and CDR2 YYNGEE. The CDR3 sequence is 14 residues long. With 1 base removed from V and 0 bases from J, the gap between germline ends came to 7 bases. CDR3 bases: TGTGCCAGCAGCGTAACAGAAATGAACACTGAAGCTTTCTTT. This gives the protein CASSVTEMNTEAFF.

This rearrangement joins TRBV9 to TRBJ2-1, with a weak D call TRBD2 (6 bases). Trimming pared 0 bases from V and 6 bases from J, leaving 16 bases between. Germline V gene data show CDR1 as SGDLS and CDR2 as YYNGEE. CDR3 size: 16 residues. The CDR3 sequence is CASSVAGAGIRNEQFF. DNA for the CDR3: TGTGCCAGCAGCGTAGCCGGGGCGGGAATCCGCAATGAGCAGTTCTTC. The whole variable domain, remainder taken from reference TRBV9 and TRBJ2-1, is DSGVTQTPKHLITATGQRVTLRCSPRSGDLSVYWYQQSLDQGLQFLIQYYNGEERAKGNILERFSAQQFPDLHSELNLSSLELGDSALYFCASSVAGAGIRNEQFFGPGTRLTVL.

J is TRBJ2-5 and V is TRBV11-2; D tentatively reads TRBD1 or TRBD2 (5 bases each). The ends were cut back, 7 bases at V and 0 bases at J, with 12 bases in the middle. Germline CDR1 SGHAT, CDR2 FQNNGV. This CDR3 region has 14 residues. The CDR3 protein is CASTFLGHQETQYF. CDR3 DNA sequence: TGTGCCAGCACCTTCCTGGGACACCAAGAGACCCAGTACTTC.

V is TRBV30 and J is TRBJ1-6; D is perhaps TRBD1 (6 bases). Between the trimmed V and J ends, which lost 0 bases and 13 bases, there was a span of 22 bases. CDR3 size: 16 residues. Germline CDR1 reads GTSNPN; CDR2 reads SVGIG (reference sequence). As DNA, the CDR3 is TGTGCCTGGAGTGTAAGTTTCGGACAGCCAATATTCCCCCTCCACTTT. As protein: CAWSVSFGQPIFPLHF.

The J gene is TRBJ2-1, the V gene TRBV18, with D unclear. CDR1 KGHSH and CDR2 LQKENI come from the germline V gene. The CDR3 totals 16 residues. The V gene lost 3 bases and the J gene lost 1 base, with 13 bases spanning the gap. The CDR3 DNA sequence: TGTGCCAGCTCACCGATTTCAGCTTATTCCTACAATGAGCAGTTCTTC. It translates to CASSPISAYSYNEQFF.

In its sample, this clone was seen a few times. The rearrangement uses TRBV14 and TRBJ2-1; 7 bases fit TRBD1. This CDR3 region has 14 residues. The junction had 6 bases not matched to a gene; V was cut back by 4 bases and J by 6 bases. CDR1 and CDR2 (germline): SGHDN, FVKESK. CDR3 protein: CASSPMTGINEQFF. CDR3 in DNA: TGTGCCAGCAGCCCAATGACAGGGATCAATGAGCAGTTCTTC.